A selection of T cell receptor beta chains follows, all from one sample in a study of blood T cell repertoires in COVID-19. Libraries were prepared by immunoSEQ multiplex PCR; TCRdb keeps only in-frame clonotypes and omits some of them. This sample has around 190,000 clones, with less than 90% found just once. Sequencing was carried out using PBMCs or T cells enriched from blood (not recorded which). Receptors were obtained from a woman aged 30 to 39 who had been exposed to COVID-19. Each CDR3 is given with its conserved first and last residue. Each record gives: D gene, V gene, J gene, clone size, CDR3 DNA, CDR3 protein. The D gene is left open where the match is weak. Only part of the rows carry a size: once, few, many, or a class if the clone is expanded.

d_call: NA
v_call: TRBV7-9
j_call: TRBJ1-5
clone_size: NA
cdr3_nt: TGTGCCAGCAGCTTAGTCGGGGGGGGGCAGCCCCAGCATTTT
cdr3_aa: CASSLVGGGQPQHF

d_call: NA
v_call: TRBV5-5
j_call: TRBJ1-5
clone_size: NA
cdr3_nt: TGTGCCAGCAGCATAATCACCCTCACGGGGGGTAATCAGCCCCAGCATTTT
cdr3_aa: CASSIITLTGGNQPQHF

d_call: NA
v_call: TRBV15
j_call: TRBJ2-2
clone_size: NA
cdr3_nt: TGTGCCACCAGCAGAGATTACGGGACTACCGGGGAGCTGTTTTTT
cdr3_aa: CATSRDYGTTGELFF

d_call: NA
v_call: TRBV2
j_call: TRBJ2-2
clone_size: NA
cdr3_nt: TGTGCCAGCAGCAACAGGGAGCTGTTTTTT
cdr3_aa: CASSNRELFF

d_call: NA
v_call: TRBV29-1
j_call: TRBJ1-2
clone_size: NA
cdr3_nt: TGCAGCGTTCAGGGGCTCACCTACCGAGCCTTTGACTACACCTTC
cdr3_aa: CSVQGLTYRAFDYTF

d_call: NA
v_call: TRBV6-5
j_call: TRBJ1-1
clone_size: NA
cdr3_nt: TGTGCCAGCAGAGGACAGCCAAAGGTGAACACTGAAGCTTTCTTT
cdr3_aa: CASRGQPKVNTEAFF

d_call: NA
v_call: TRBV5-3
j_call: TRBJ2-7
clone_size: NA
cdr3_nt: TGTGCCAGAAGCTTGGGACAGGTCTCCTACGAGCAGTACTTC
cdr3_aa: CARSLGQVSYEQYF

d_call: NA
v_call: TRBV27
j_call: TRBJ2-5
clone_size: NA
cdr3_nt: TGTGCCAGCAGTTTTGGGGGCGCAAAAGAGACCCAGTACTTC
cdr3_aa: CASSFGGAKETQYF

d_call: TRBD1
v_call: TRBV6-1
j_call: TRBJ2-2
clone_size: NA
cdr3_nt: TGTGCCAGCAGAGGTGTTGGGACAGGCCCCGGGGAGCTGTTTTTT
cdr3_aa: CASRGVGTGPGELFF

d_call: NA
v_call: TRBV11-2
j_call: TRBJ1-1
clone_size: NA
cdr3_nt: TGTGCCAGCAGCTTAGTCGGGGGAAAGAACACTGAAGCTTTCTTT
cdr3_aa: CASSLVGGKNTEAFF

d_call: NA
v_call: TRBV5-4
j_call: TRBJ1-4
clone_size: NA
cdr3_nt: TGTGCCAGCAGCTTGGCCCGGGGAAAATATGAAAAACTGTTTTTT
cdr3_aa: CASSLARGKYEKLFF

d_call: NA
v_call: TRBV5-1
j_call: TRBJ1-2
clone_size: NA
cdr3_nt: TGCGCCAGCAGCCTACGACAAGGGGACTATGGCTACACCTTC
cdr3_aa: CASSLRQGDYGYTF

d_call: TRBD2
v_call: TRBV4-1
j_call: TRBJ2-1
clone_size: NA
cdr3_nt: TGCGCCAGCAGCCGCGCCACTAGCGGGGGGATCTATGAGCAGTTCTTC
cdr3_aa: CASSRATSGGIYEQFF

d_call: NA
v_call: TRBV19
j_call: TRBJ1-1
clone_size: NA
cdr3_nt: TGTGCCAGTATACCCGGGGGGAACACTGAAGCTTTCTTT
cdr3_aa: CASIPGGNTEAFF

d_call: NA
v_call: TRBV7-6
j_call: TRBJ1-6
clone_size: NA
cdr3_nt: TGTGCCAGCAGCTTACGTGAGGGGGTAGGGTCACCCCTCCACTTT
cdr3_aa: CASSLREGVGSPLHF

d_call: TRBD2
v_call: TRBV14
j_call: TRBJ2-1
clone_size: NA
cdr3_nt: TGTGCCAGCAGCTGGACTAGCGGGGGGGTACATGCGAATGAGCAGTTCTTC
cdr3_aa: CASSWTSGGVHANEQFF

d_call: NA
v_call: TRBV6-5
j_call: TRBJ1-2
clone_size: NA
cdr3_nt: TGTGCCAGCAGGTTCGACGTTGGAGGGGTCGGTGGCTACACCTTC
cdr3_aa: CASRFDVGGVGGYTF

d_call: NA
v_call: TRBV6-5
j_call: TRBJ2-1
clone_size: NA
cdr3_nt: TGTGCCAGCAGTCTCGACAGGAGCTCCTACAATGAGCAGTTCTTC
cdr3_aa: CASSLDRSSYNEQFF

d_call: NA
v_call: TRBV2
j_call: TRBJ2-7
clone_size: NA
cdr3_nt: TGTGCCAGCAGAGAGGACAGTATCGTCTACGAGCAGTACTTC
cdr3_aa: CASREDSIVYEQYF

d_call: NA
v_call: TRBV11-2
j_call: TRBJ1-1
clone_size: NA
cdr3_nt: TGTGCCAGCAGCGCACCATCGGGGGGCCCGAACACTGAAGCTTTCTTT
cdr3_aa: CASSAPSGGPNTEAFF

d_call: NA
v_call: TRBV4-3
j_call: TRBJ1-1
clone_size: NA
cdr3_nt: TGCGCCAGCAGCCAATATAGGACAGAGAACACTGAAGCTTTCTTT
cdr3_aa: CASSQYRTENTEAFF

d_call: NA
v_call: TRBV2
j_call: TRBJ1-1
clone_size: NA
cdr3_nt: TGTGCCAGCAGTGAAAGACAGGCGAACACTGAAGCTTTCTTT
cdr3_aa: CASSERQANTEAFF

d_call: TRBD1
v_call: TRBV7-2
j_call: TRBJ1-4
clone_size: NA
cdr3_nt: TGTGCCAGCAGCTTAGGAGGGGGCCGGATTGGCGAAAAACTGTTTTTT
cdr3_aa: CASSLGGGRIGEKLFF

d_call: TRBD2
v_call: TRBV20-1
j_call: TRBJ2-1
clone_size: NA
cdr3_nt: TGCAGTGCTAGTCTGGCGGGGGTTATCTACAATGAGCAGTTCTTC
cdr3_aa: CSASLAGVIYNEQFF

d_call: NA
v_call: TRBV6-5
j_call: TRBJ1-5
clone_size: NA
cdr3_nt: TGTGCCAGCAGAAAGAGTAGCAATCAGCCCCAGCATTTT
cdr3_aa: CASRKSSNQPQHF

d_call: NA
v_call: TRBV12-3/TRBV12-4
j_call: TRBJ1-1
clone_size: few
cdr3_nt: TGTGCCAGCATGCCGGACGGGATACAAGCTTTCTTT
cdr3_aa: CASMPDGIQAFF

d_call: NA
v_call: TRBV6-5
j_call: TRBJ2-7
clone_size: NA
cdr3_nt: TGTGCCAGCAGTTGGGGGGGGGCTCGGGGCGAGCAGTACTTC
cdr3_aa: CASSWGGARGEQYF

d_call: TRBD1
v_call: TRBV2
j_call: TRBJ1-2
clone_size: NA
cdr3_nt: TGTGCCAGCAGTGAAGCAGGGGCAGGGGGAACCTCGACCTTC
cdr3_aa: CASSEAGAGGTSTF

d_call: TRBD1
v_call: TRBV7-9
j_call: TRBJ1-2
clone_size: NA
cdr3_nt: TGTGCCAGCAACCCAACAGGGGGACCTTATGGCTACACCTTC
cdr3_aa: CASNPTGGPYGYTF

d_call: NA
v_call: TRBV30
j_call: TRBJ1-2
clone_size: NA
cdr3_nt: TGTGCCTGGAGTCGGGAAGGTGGGCTAGGGTCCCACACCTTC
cdr3_aa: CAWSREGGLGSHTF

d_call: NA
v_call: TRBV18
j_call: TRBJ2-1
clone_size: once
cdr3_nt: TGTGCCAGCTCACCAGGACAGCTAGATTACAATGAGCAGTTCTTC
cdr3_aa: CASSPGQLDYNEQFF

d_call: TRBD2
v_call: TRBV11-2
j_call: TRBJ2-2
clone_size: NA
cdr3_nt: TGTGCCAGCAGCTTAGATGGCTTTCGGACTAGCGGGGGGAAAGGCGGGGAGCTGTTTTTT
cdr3_aa: CASSLDGFRTSGGKGGELFF

d_call: NA
v_call: TRBV5-6
j_call: TRBJ2-7
clone_size: NA
cdr3_nt: TGTGCCAGCAGCTTTCAGGAGGGCCACGAGCAGTACTTC
cdr3_aa: CASSFQEGHEQYF

d_call: TRBD2
v_call: TRBV2
j_call: TRBJ2-1
clone_size: NA
cdr3_nt: TGTGCCAGCAGCGCCTCTAGCGGGGGTTACAATGAGCAGTTCTTC
cdr3_aa: CASSASSGGYNEQFF

d_call: TRBD1
v_call: TRBV18
j_call: TRBJ2-5
clone_size: NA
cdr3_nt: TGTGCCAGCTCACAAGGGGGCTCGGAGACCCAGTACTTC
cdr3_aa: CASSQGGSETQYF

d_call: NA
v_call: TRBV6-1
j_call: TRBJ1-2
clone_size: NA
cdr3_nt: TGTGCCAGCAGTGAAAGCGAGGGTTCGCCTTATGGCTACACCTTC
cdr3_aa: CASSESEGSPYGYTF

d_call: TRBD2
v_call: TRBV29-1
j_call: TRBJ2-1
clone_size: NA
cdr3_nt: TGCAGCGTCCCGGGACTAGCTGGTGCGAATGAGCAGTTCTTC
cdr3_aa: CSVPGLAGANEQFF

d_call: TRBD1
v_call: TRBV29-1
j_call: TRBJ2-7
clone_size: NA
cdr3_nt: TGCAGCGTACAACCGGGGACAGGGGTCTACGAGCAGTACTTC
cdr3_aa: CSVQPGTGVYEQYF

d_call: NA
v_call: TRBV27
j_call: TRBJ2-7
clone_size: NA
cdr3_nt: TGTGCCAGCAGTTTATCTGACGGGGGTTGCTCCCATTGTGAGCAGTACTTC
cdr3_aa: CASSLSDGGCSHCEQYF

d_call: NA
v_call: TRBV2
j_call: TRBJ1-5
clone_size: NA
cdr3_nt: TGTGCCAGCAAGGACAGATCTGGGGGCAATCAGCCCCAGCATTTT
cdr3_aa: CASKDRSGGNQPQHF

d_call: NA
v_call: TRBV2
j_call: TRBJ1-1
clone_size: NA
cdr3_nt: TGTGCCAGCACAACAGGGACTGAAGCTTTCTTT
cdr3_aa: CASTTGTEAFF

d_call: NA
v_call: TRBV10-1
j_call: TRBJ2-1
clone_size: NA
cdr3_nt: TGCGCCAGCAGTGAGGCTGACAGGAGGAATGAGCAGTTCTTC
cdr3_aa: CASSEADRRNEQFF

d_call: NA
v_call: TRBV2
j_call: TRBJ2-1
clone_size: NA
cdr3_nt: TGTGCCAGCAGCTTTATTAGGGGGGGCCGTGGCTCCTACAATGAGCAGTTCTTC
cdr3_aa: CASSFIRGGRGSYNEQFF

d_call: NA
v_call: TRBV4-2
j_call: TRBJ1-4
clone_size: NA
cdr3_nt: TGTGCCAGCAGCCAAAATCCGGACACGACGCATGAAAAACTGTTTTTT
cdr3_aa: CASSQNPDTTHEKLFF

d_call: NA
v_call: TRBV19
j_call: TRBJ1-1
clone_size: NA
cdr3_nt: TGTGCCAGTAGTACCACCCTGACAGGTGTGAACACTGAAGCTTTCTTT
cdr3_aa: CASSTTLTGVNTEAFF

d_call: NA
v_call: TRBV2
j_call: TRBJ2-7
clone_size: NA
cdr3_nt: TGTGCCAGCAGTGTATCCGTTCTCCACTTC
cdr3_aa: CASSVSVLHF

d_call: TRBD2
v_call: TRBV7-8
j_call: TRBJ2-7
clone_size: NA
cdr3_nt: TGTGCCAGCAGCTTAACCCCGGGACTAGCGTTCGACGAGCAGTACTTC
cdr3_aa: CASSLTPGLAFDEQYF

d_call: NA
v_call: TRBV18
j_call: TRBJ1-2
clone_size: NA
cdr3_nt: TGTGCCAGCTCACCATCAGGCAGACACTATGGCTACACCTTC
cdr3_aa: CASSPSGRHYGYTF

d_call: NA
v_call: TRBV30
j_call: TRBJ1-4
clone_size: NA
cdr3_nt: TGTGCCTGGAGTGGGGGAGGTGAAAAACTGTTTTTT
cdr3_aa: CAWSGGGEKLFF

d_call: TRBD2
v_call: TRBV7-2
j_call: TRBJ2-1
clone_size: NA
cdr3_nt: TGTGCCAGCAGCTTAGAAACAATAGCGGGGGGGCGGATGGGTGAGCAGTTCTTC
cdr3_aa: CASSLETIAGGRMGEQFF

d_call: NA
v_call: TRBV7-8
j_call: TRBJ1-4
clone_size: NA
cdr3_nt: TGTGCCAGCAGCCCCCCCGCCGAGAAGTCCAACTTCTTTTCATTAGTTGCAACTAATGAAAAACTGTTTTTT
cdr3_aa: CASSPPAEKSNFFSLVATNEKLFF

d_call: TRBD1
v_call: TRBV27
j_call: TRBJ2-7
clone_size: few
cdr3_nt: TGTGCCAGCAGTCAGACTGGGGGGACAGGGGTGGCCGAGCAGTACTTC
cdr3_aa: CASSQTGGTGVAEQYF

d_call: NA
v_call: TRBV5-1
j_call: TRBJ1-4
clone_size: NA
cdr3_nt: TGCGCCAGCAGCTTGGCCTTGATTGGAGGGAGAGGTGAAAAACTGTTTTTT
cdr3_aa: CASSLALIGGRGEKLFF

d_call: TRBD1
v_call: TRBV7-9
j_call: TRBJ1-6
clone_size: few
cdr3_nt: TGTGCCAGCAGCTTCGGACAGGGGGTCAATTCACCCCTCCACTTT
cdr3_aa: CASSFGQGVNSPLHF

d_call: TRBD1
v_call: TRBV10-2
j_call: TRBJ1-2
clone_size: NA
cdr3_nt: TGCGCCAGCCTGGACAGGGGGTCCTATGGCTACACCTTC
cdr3_aa: CASLDRGSYGYTF

d_call: NA
v_call: TRBV6-1
j_call: TRBJ2-1
clone_size: NA
cdr3_nt: TGTGCCAGCAGTGACCAACGCGGGGGCGTCGCCGCTCGGCAGTTCTTC
cdr3_aa: CASSDQRGGVAARQFF

d_call: NA
v_call: TRBV7-2
j_call: TRBJ1-3
clone_size: NA
cdr3_nt: TGTGCCAGCAGCTTACAGGATTACTCTGGAAACACCATATATTTT
cdr3_aa: CASSLQDYSGNTIYF